The rows below give T cell receptor beta chains drawn from one sample of a study of beta chain features in type 1 diabetes. Sequencing was performed with immunoSEQ multiplex PCR; in TCRdb, only in-frame clones are kept and a portion is missing. The sample shows 350,000 to 450,000 clones, roughly 15% of them seen only once. The sample consisted of naive CD4+ T cells from blood. The receptors were gathered from a woman aged 18-29 years in good health. Each CDR3 is given with its conserved first and last residue. D genes are given only for firm matches. Clone size is given for some rows only: seen once, a few or many times, or a class if the clone is expanded.

J gene | D gene | V gene | clone size | CDR3 DNA | CDR3 protein
TRBJ2-1 | TRBD1 | TRBV20-1 | NA | TGCAGTGCTCCACAGGGGTATGAGCAGTTCTTC | CSAPQGYEQFF
TRBJ2-2 | NA | TRBV29-1 | few | TGCAGCGTCGCAACCGGGAGCCTTTATGGCGGGGAGCTGTTTTTT | CSVATGSLYGGELFF
TRBJ1-2 | NA | TRBV5-1 | NA | TGCGCCAGCAGCCAGAACGTTGGGGCTTCCGCATATGGCTACACCTTC | CASSQNVGASAYGYTF
TRBJ2-1 | NA | TRBV21-1 | NA | TGTGCCAGCAGCAACCTAACTAGCGGGAGTACCTACAATGAGCAGTTCTTC | CASSNLTSGSTYNEQFF
TRBJ2-1 | TRBD2 | TRBV19 | NA | TGTGCCACGATAGCGGGAGGGTCCTACAATGAGCAGTTCTTC | CATIAGGSYNEQFF
TRBJ2-7 | TRBD2 | TRBV2 | NA | TGTGCCAGCAGACACAGGACTAGCGTTGACTACGAGCAGTACTTC | CASRHRTSVDYEQYF
TRBJ1-1 | NA | TRBV23-1 | NA | TGCGCCAGCATCCCGGGGGGGCTTGAAGCTTTCTTT | CASIPGGLEAFF
TRBJ1-5 | NA | TRBV19 | NA | TGTGCCAGTAGTAGACAGGTGAAAGGCAATCAGCCCCAGCATTTT | CASSRQVKGNQPQHF
TRBJ2-3 | TRBD2 | TRBV27 | NA | TGTGCCAGCAGTCCAAGACTAGCGGGACTCCCAGATACGCAGTATTTT | CASSPRLAGLPDTQYF
TRBJ1-5 | NA | TRBV18 | few | TGTGCCAGCTCATCACAGGAGAATCAGCCCCAGCATTTT | CASSSQENQPQHF
TRBJ2-3 | TRBD2 | TRBV9 | NA | TGTGCCAGCAGCGTAGTGGGGGGGAGCACAGATACGCAGTATTTT | CASSVVGGSTDTQYF
TRBJ2-3 | TRBD2 | TRBV4-3 | NA | TGCGCCAGCAGCCAAGATCGGCTAGCGGGAGATACGCAGTATTTT | CASSQDRLAGDTQYF
TRBJ2-1 | NA | TRBV5-1 | NA | TGCGCCAGCAGCTCCTACAAGGGGCACAATGAGCAGTTCTTC | CASSSYKGHNEQFF
TRBJ1-3 | NA | TRBV15 | NA | TGTGCCACCAGCAGAGTTTACAGGATCTCTGGAAACACCATATATTTT | CATSRVYRISGNTIYF
TRBJ2-3 | NA | TRBV4-1 | NA | TGCGCCAGCAGCCAAGCCCCTTCGAGGGATACGCAGTATTTT | CASSQAPSRDTQYF
TRBJ2-3 | NA | TRBV30 | NA | TGTGCCTGGAGTCAGGCTAGCGCGGCAGATACGCAGTATTTT | CAWSQASAADTQYF
TRBJ2-7 | NA | TRBV29-1 | few | TGCAGCGTGGTAGAAAGCTCCTACGAGCAGTACTTC | CSVVESSYEQYF